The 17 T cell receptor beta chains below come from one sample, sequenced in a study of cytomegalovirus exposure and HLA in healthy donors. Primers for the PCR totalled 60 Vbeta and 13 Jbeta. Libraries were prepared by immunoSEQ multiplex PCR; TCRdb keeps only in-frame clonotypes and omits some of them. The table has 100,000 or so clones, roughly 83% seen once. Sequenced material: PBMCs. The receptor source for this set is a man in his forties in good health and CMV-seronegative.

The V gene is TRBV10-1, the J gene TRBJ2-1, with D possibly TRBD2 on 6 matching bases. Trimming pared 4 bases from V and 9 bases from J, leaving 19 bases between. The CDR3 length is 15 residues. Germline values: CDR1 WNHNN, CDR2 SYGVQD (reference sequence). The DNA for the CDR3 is TGCGCCAGCAGTGGCCGAGAGACTAGGGTGGGTGAGCAGTTCTTC. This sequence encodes CASSGRETRVGEQFF.

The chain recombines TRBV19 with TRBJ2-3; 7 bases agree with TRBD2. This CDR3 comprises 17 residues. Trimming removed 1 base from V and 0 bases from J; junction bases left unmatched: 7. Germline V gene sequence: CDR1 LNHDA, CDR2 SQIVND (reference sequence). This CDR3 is CASSIVSAGPSTDTQYF. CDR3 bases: TGTGCCAGTAGTATAGTGTCAGCGGGGCCTAGCACAGATACGCAGTATTTT.

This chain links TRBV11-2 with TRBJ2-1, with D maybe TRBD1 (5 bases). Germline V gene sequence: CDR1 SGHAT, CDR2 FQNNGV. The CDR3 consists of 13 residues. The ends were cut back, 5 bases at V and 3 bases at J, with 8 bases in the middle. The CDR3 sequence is CASSRTNYNEQFF. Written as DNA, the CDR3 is TGTGCCAGCAGCAGGACAAACTACAATGAGCAGTTCTTC.

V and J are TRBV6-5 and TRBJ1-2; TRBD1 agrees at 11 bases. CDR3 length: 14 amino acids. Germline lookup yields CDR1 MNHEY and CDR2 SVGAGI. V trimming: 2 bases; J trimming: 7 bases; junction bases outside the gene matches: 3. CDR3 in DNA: TGTGCCAGCAGTTACGGACAGGGGGCTTCTGGCTACACCTTC. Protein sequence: CASSYGQGASGYTF.

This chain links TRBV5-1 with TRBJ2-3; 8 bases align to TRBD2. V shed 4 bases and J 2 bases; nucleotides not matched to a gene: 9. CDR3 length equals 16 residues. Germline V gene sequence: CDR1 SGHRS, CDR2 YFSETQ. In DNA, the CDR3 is TGCGCCAGCAGCCAAGGGGCGGGGGGCTACACAGATACGCAGTATTTT. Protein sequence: CASSQGAGGYTDTQYF.

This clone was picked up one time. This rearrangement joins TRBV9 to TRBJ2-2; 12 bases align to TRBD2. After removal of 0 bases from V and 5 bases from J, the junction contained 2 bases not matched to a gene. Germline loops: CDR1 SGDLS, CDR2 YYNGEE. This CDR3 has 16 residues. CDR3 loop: CASSVGGTSGTGELFF. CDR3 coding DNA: TGTGCCAGCAGCGTAGGGGGGACTAGCGGGACCGGGGAGCTGTTTTTT.

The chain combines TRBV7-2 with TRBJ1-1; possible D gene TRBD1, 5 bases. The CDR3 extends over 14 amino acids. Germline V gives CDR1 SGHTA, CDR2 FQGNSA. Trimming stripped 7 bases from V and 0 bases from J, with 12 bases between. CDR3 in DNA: TGTGCCAGCATGCAGGGCAGGGTGAACACTGAAGCTTTCTTT. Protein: CASMQGRVNTEAFF.

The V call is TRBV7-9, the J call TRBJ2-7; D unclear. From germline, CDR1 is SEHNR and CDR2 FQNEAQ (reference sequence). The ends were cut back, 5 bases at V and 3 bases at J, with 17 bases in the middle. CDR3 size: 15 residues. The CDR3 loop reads CASSRTASLFYEQYF. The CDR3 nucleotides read TGTGCCAGCAGCCGAACAGCTTCCCTATTCTACGAGCAGTACTTC.

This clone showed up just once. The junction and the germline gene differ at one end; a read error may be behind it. The CDR3 is CSSSLGLVNEQFF. The CDR3 nucleotides read TGTTCCAGCAGCTTAGGACTCGTCAATGAGCAGTTCTTC. The V call is TRBV7-9, the J call TRBJ2-1; possible D gene TRBD2, 5 bases. In germline, CDR1 is SEHNR, CDR2 FQNEAQ (reference sequence). This CDR3 has 13 amino acids.

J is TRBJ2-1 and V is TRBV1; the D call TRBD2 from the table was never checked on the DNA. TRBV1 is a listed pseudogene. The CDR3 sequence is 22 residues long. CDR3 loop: CTSSQGFIVVLGGLMSYNEQFF. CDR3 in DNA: TGCACCAGCAGCCAAGGGTTTATAGTGGTGTTGGGGGGTCTCATGTCCTACAATGAGCAGTTCTTC.

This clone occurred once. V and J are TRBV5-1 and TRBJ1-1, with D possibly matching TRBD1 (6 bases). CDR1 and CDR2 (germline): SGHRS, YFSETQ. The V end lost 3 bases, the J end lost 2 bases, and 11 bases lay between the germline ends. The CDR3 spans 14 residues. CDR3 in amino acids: CASSYRDKNTEAFF. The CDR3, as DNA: TGCGCCAGCAGCTACCGGGACAAAAACACTGAAGCTTTCTTT.

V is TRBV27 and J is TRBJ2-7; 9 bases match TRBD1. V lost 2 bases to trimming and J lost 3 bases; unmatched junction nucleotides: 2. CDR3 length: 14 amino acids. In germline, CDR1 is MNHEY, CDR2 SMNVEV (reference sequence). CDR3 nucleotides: TGTGCCAGCAGTTTAGGGACAGGGCTCTACGAGCAGTACTTC. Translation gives CASSLGTGLYEQYF.

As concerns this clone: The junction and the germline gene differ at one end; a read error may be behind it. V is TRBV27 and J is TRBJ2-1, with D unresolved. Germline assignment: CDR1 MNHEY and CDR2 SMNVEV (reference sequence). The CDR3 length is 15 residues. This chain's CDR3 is CASRLSYSTYNEQFF. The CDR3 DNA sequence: TGTGCCAGCAGATTATCATATAGCACCTACAATGAGCAGTTCTTC.

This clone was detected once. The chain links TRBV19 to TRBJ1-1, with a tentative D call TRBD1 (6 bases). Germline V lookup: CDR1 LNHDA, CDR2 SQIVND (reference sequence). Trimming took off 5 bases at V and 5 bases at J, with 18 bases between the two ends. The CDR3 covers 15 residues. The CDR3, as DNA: TGTGCCAGTAGTGCTCCCCACCGGGACAATACTGAAGCTTTCTTT. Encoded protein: CASSAPHRDNTEAFF.

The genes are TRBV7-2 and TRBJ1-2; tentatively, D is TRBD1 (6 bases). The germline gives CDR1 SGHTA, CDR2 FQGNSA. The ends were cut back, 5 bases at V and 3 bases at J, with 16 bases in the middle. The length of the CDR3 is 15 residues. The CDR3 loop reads CASSPSRRGYYGYTF. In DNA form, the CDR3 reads TGTGCCAGCAGCCCCAGTCGCAGGGGTTACTATGGCTACACCTTC.

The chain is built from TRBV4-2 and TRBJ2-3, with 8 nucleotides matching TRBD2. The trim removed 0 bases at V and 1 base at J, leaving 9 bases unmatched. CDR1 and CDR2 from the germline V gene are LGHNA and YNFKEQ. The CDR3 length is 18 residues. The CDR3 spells CASSQEGGRGGGTDTQYF. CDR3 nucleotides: TGTGCCAGCAGCCAAGAGGGGGGACGGGGGGGAGGCACAGATACGCAGTATTTT.

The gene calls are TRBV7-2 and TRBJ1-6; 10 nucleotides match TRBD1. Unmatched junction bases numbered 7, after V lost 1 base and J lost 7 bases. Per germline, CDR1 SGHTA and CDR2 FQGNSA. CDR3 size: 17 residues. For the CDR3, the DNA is TGTGCCAGCAGCTTAGTGGGACAGGGGAGGAGAAATTCACCCCTCCACTTT. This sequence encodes CASSLVGQGRRNSPLHF.